A selection of T cell receptor beta chains follows, all from one sample in a study. The assay was immunoSEQ multiplex PCR, and TCRdb's table has in-frame clones only and misses some. The data hold 68,000 or so clones, with 93% observed a single time. The specimen sequenced was PBMCs. The receptors come from a man between 35 and 55 years old with rheumatoid arthritis. Each CDR3 is given with its conserved first and last residue. D genes are given only for firm matches. Rows give clone size only sometimes, using once, few, many, or a class for an expanded clone.

d_call: -
j_call: TRBJ2-1
clone_size: -
cdr3_length: 14
v_call: TRBV6-1
cdr3_aa: CASSLPTAYNEQFF
cdr3_nt: TGTGCCAGCAGTCTACCGACAGCATACAATGAGCAGTTCTTC

d_call: -
j_call: TRBJ1-1
clone_size: -
cdr3_length: 15
v_call: TRBV7-2
cdr3_aa: CASSHPPLKGTEAFF
cdr3_nt: TGTGCCAGCAGTCACCCCCCTCTCAAGGGCACTGAAGCTTTCTTT

d_call: TRBD1
j_call: TRBJ2-5
clone_size: -
cdr3_length: 15
v_call: TRBV7-6
cdr3_aa: CASSTRQGALETQYF
cdr3_nt: TGTGCCAGCAGTACAAGACAGGGGGCTCTGGAGACCCAGTACTTC

d_call: -
j_call: TRBJ2-2
clone_size: -
cdr3_length: 15
v_call: TRBV7-3
cdr3_aa: CASSLGGILTGELFF
cdr3_nt: TGTGCCAGCAGCTTGGGCGGCATACTCACCGGGGAGCTGTTTTTT

d_call: TRBD2
j_call: TRBJ2-3
clone_size: -
cdr3_length: 15
v_call: TRBV10-3
cdr3_aa: CAISGGSGGTDTQYF
cdr3_nt: TGTGCCATCAGTGGGGGTAGCGGGGGGACAGATACGCAGTATTTT

d_call: -
j_call: TRBJ1-4
clone_size: -
cdr3_length: 13
v_call: TRBV20-1
cdr3_aa: CSASRGEGEKLFF
cdr3_nt: TGCAGTGCTAGTCGCGGGGAGGGCGAAAAACTGTTTTTT

d_call: -
j_call: TRBJ1-5
clone_size: -
cdr3_length: 15
v_call: TRBV19
cdr3_aa: CASSIEGGLGQPQHF
cdr3_nt: TGTGCCAGTAGTATAGAAGGGGGATTAGGTCAGCCCCAGCATTTT

d_call: -
j_call: TRBJ2-5
clone_size: -
cdr3_length: 14
v_call: TRBV7-2
cdr3_aa: CASTPGGGAETQYF
cdr3_nt: TGTGCCAGCACCCCGGGGGGCGGCGCGGAGACCCAGTACTTC

d_call: TRBD1
j_call: TRBJ1-2
clone_size: -
cdr3_length: 14
v_call: TRBV6-2/TRBV6-3
cdr3_aa: CASSYWDRNYGYTF
cdr3_nt: TGTGCCAGCAGTTATTGGGACAGAAACTATGGCTACACCTTC

d_call: -
j_call: TRBJ1-1
clone_size: few
cdr3_length: 16
v_call: TRBV4-1
cdr3_aa: CASSQLGSLPHLEAFF
cdr3_nt: TGCGCCAGCAGCCAATTGGGGAGTCTACCCCACCTTGAAGCTTTCTTT

d_call: -
j_call: TRBJ2-7
clone_size: once
cdr3_length: 14
v_call: TRBV6-5
cdr3_aa: CASSMDPGAYEQYF
cdr3_nt: TGTGCCAGCAGTATGGACCCCGGAGCCTACGAGCAGTACTTC

d_call: TRBD2
j_call: TRBJ2-1
clone_size: -
cdr3_length: 15
v_call: TRBV11-3
cdr3_aa: CASSLEAGGPNEQFF
cdr3_nt: TGTGCCAGCAGCTTAGAGGCGGGGGGCCCCAATGAGCAGTTCTTC

d_call: TRBD2
j_call: TRBJ2-1
clone_size: -
cdr3_length: 11
v_call: TRBV12-3/TRBV12-4
cdr3_aa: CASSPGLVQFF
cdr3_nt: TGTGCCAGCAGTCCCGGACTAGTTCAGTTCTTC

d_call: -
j_call: TRBJ2-5
clone_size: -
cdr3_length: 16
v_call: TRBV7-8
cdr3_aa: CASSPTRDPYQETQYF
cdr3_nt: TGTGCCAGCAGCCCAACTCGAGATCCGTACCAAGAGACCCAGTACTTC

d_call: -
j_call: TRBJ1-2
clone_size: -
cdr3_length: 14
v_call: TRBV25-1
cdr3_aa: CASRSQAENYGYTF
cdr3_nt: TGTGCCAGCCGGTCGCAGGCGGAGAACTATGGCTACACCTTC

d_call: TRBD1
j_call: TRBJ2-2
clone_size: -
cdr3_length: 16
v_call: TRBV3-1/TRBV3-2
cdr3_aa: CASSQFSTGAGGELFF
cdr3_nt: TGTGCCAGCAGCCAATTCTCGACAGGGGCGGGCGGGGAGCTGTTTTTT

d_call: -
j_call: TRBJ2-1
clone_size: -
cdr3_length: 9
v_call: TRBV19
cdr3_aa: CASSNEQFF
cdr3_nt: TGTGCCAGTAGCAATGAGCAGTTCTTC

d_call: -
j_call: TRBJ2-7
clone_size: -
cdr3_length: 11
v_call: TRBV20-1
cdr3_aa: CSAGAGYEQYF
cdr3_nt: TGCAGTGCTGGGGCAGGTTACGAGCAGTACTTC

d_call: -
j_call: TRBJ2-4
clone_size: -
cdr3_length: 15
v_call: TRBV6-5
cdr3_aa: CASSPYLGGTDIQYF
cdr3_nt: TGTGCCAGCAGTCCCTACTTAGGGGGGACAGACATTCAGTACTTC

d_call: -
j_call: TRBJ1-5
clone_size: -
cdr3_length: 16
v_call: TRBV27
cdr3_aa: CASRTTQGRPNQPQHF
cdr3_nt: TGTGCCAGCAGAACAACCCAAGGACGGCCCAATCAGCCCCAGCATTTT

d_call: TRBD2
j_call: TRBJ2-1
clone_size: -
cdr3_length: 15
v_call: TRBV5-4
cdr3_aa: CASSLGAGGPNEQFF
cdr3_nt: TGTGCCAGCAGCTTGGGAGCGGGAGGGCCGAATGAGCAGTTCTTC

d_call: -
j_call: TRBJ1-4
clone_size: -
cdr3_length: 14
v_call: TRBV5-6
cdr3_aa: CASSLVQGGEKLFF
cdr3_nt: TGTGCCAGCAGCTTGGTTCAGGGTGGTGAAAAACTGTTTTTT

d_call: -
j_call: TRBJ1-2
clone_size: -
cdr3_length: 13
v_call: TRBV7-3
cdr3_aa: CASTGGSAYGYTF
cdr3_nt: TGTGCCAGCACCGGGGGGAGCGCCTATGGCTACACCTTC

d_call: TRBD1
j_call: TRBJ1-3
clone_size: once
cdr3_length: 15
v_call: TRBV6-5
cdr3_aa: CASSRDRGPGNTIYF
cdr3_nt: TGTGCCAGCAGCCGAGACAGGGGGCCTGGAAACACCATATATTTT

d_call: TRBD1
j_call: TRBJ1-2
clone_size: -
cdr3_length: 15
v_call: TRBV7-9
cdr3_aa: CASSLPAGQTYGYTF
cdr3_nt: TGTGCCAGCAGCTTACCCGCGGGACAGACCTATGGCTACACCTTC

d_call: TRBD2
j_call: TRBJ2-7
clone_size: -
cdr3_length: 15
v_call: TRBV6-5
cdr3_aa: CASSLGLAGASEQYF
cdr3_nt: TGTGCCAGCAGTCTTGGACTAGCGGGAGCCAGCGAGCAGTACTTC

d_call: -
j_call: TRBJ1-5
clone_size: -
cdr3_length: 11
v_call: TRBV6-2/TRBV6-3
cdr3_aa: CASSYGRDPYF
cdr3_nt: TGTGCCAGCAGTTACGGACGGGACCCCTACTTT

d_call: TRBD2
j_call: TRBJ2-1
clone_size: -
cdr3_length: 16
v_call: TRBV9
cdr3_aa: CASSVVFLAGYNEQFF
cdr3_nt: TGTGCCAGCAGCGTAGTGTTCCTAGCGGGTTACAATGAGCAGTTCTTC

d_call: TRBD2
j_call: TRBJ2-3
clone_size: -
cdr3_length: 15
v_call: TRBV7-8
cdr3_aa: CASSSRLADTDTQYF
cdr3_nt: TGTGCCAGCAGCTCCCGACTAGCGGACACAGATACGCAGTATTTT

d_call: TRBD2
j_call: TRBJ2-1
clone_size: -
cdr3_length: 15
v_call: TRBV9
cdr3_aa: CASSPGRGLDNEQFF
cdr3_nt: TGTGCCAGCAGCCCAGGGAGGGGTCTCGACAATGAGCAGTTCTTC

d_call: TRBD2
j_call: TRBJ2-7
clone_size: -
cdr3_length: 16
v_call: TRBV7-2
cdr3_aa: CASSSLAGESSYEQYF
cdr3_nt: TGTGCCAGCAGCTCTCTAGCGGGGGAGAGCTCCTACGAGCAGTACTTC

d_call: -
j_call: TRBJ1-1
clone_size: -
cdr3_length: 14
v_call: TRBV5-1
cdr3_aa: CASSLEKGSTEAFF
cdr3_nt: TGCGCCAGCAGCTTGGAGAAAGGGTCCACTGAAGCTTTCTTT

d_call: -
j_call: TRBJ2-1
clone_size: -
cdr3_length: 16
v_call: TRBV7-2
cdr3_aa: CASSLVRAGPGNEQFF
cdr3_nt: TGTGCCAGCAGCTTAGTTCGGGCAGGTCCCGGGAATGAGCAGTTCTTC

d_call: -
j_call: TRBJ2-6
clone_size: -
cdr3_length: 19
v_call: TRBV5-1
cdr3_aa: CASSFLPQQAYSGANVLTF
cdr3_nt: TGCGCCAGCAGCTTTCTACCCCAGCAGGCGTACTCTGGGGCCAACGTCCTGACTTTC

d_call: -
j_call: TRBJ2-3
clone_size: once
cdr3_length: 11
v_call: TRBV6-5
cdr3_aa: CASSYGGFQYF
cdr3_nt: TGTGCCAGCAGTTACGGCGGGTTTCAGTATTTT

d_call: -
j_call: TRBJ2-3
clone_size: -
cdr3_length: 14
v_call: TRBV12-5
cdr3_aa: CASGLSGSTDTQYF
cdr3_nt: TGTGCTAGTGGTTTGAGCGGGAGCACAGATACGCAGTATTTT

d_call: TRBD1
j_call: TRBJ2-5
clone_size: -
cdr3_length: 13
v_call: TRBV29-1
cdr3_aa: CSVRTGVRETQYF
cdr3_nt: TGCAGCGTGAGAACAGGGGTGAGAGAGACCCAGTACTTC

d_call: TRBD1
j_call: TRBJ1-1
clone_size: -
cdr3_length: 14
v_call: TRBV7-9
cdr3_aa: CASSLQGVWTEAFF
cdr3_nt: TGTGCCAGCAGCTTGCAGGGGGTGTGGACTGAAGCTTTCTTT

d_call: TRBD1
j_call: TRBJ2-1
clone_size: once
cdr3_length: 16
v_call: TRBV19
cdr3_aa: CASRAGQGLSYNEQFF
cdr3_nt: TGTGCCAGTAGAGCCGGACAGGGGTTATCCTACAATGAGCAGTTCTTC

d_call: TRBD1
j_call: TRBJ2-5
clone_size: -
cdr3_length: 15
v_call: TRBV3-1/TRBV3-2
cdr3_aa: CASSPDRGLGETQYF
cdr3_nt: TGTGCCAGCAGCCCGGACAGGGGCCTAGGGGAGACCCAGTACTTC

d_call: -
j_call: TRBJ2-2
clone_size: -
cdr3_length: 13
v_call: TRBV24-1
cdr3_aa: CATSGGRTGELFF
cdr3_nt: TGTGCCACCAGTGGAGGGCGGACCGGGGAGCTGTTTTTT

d_call: TRBD1
j_call: TRBJ1-1
clone_size: -
cdr3_length: 14
v_call: TRBV6-5
cdr3_aa: CASSKARGLTEAFF
cdr3_nt: TGTGCCAGCAGCAAGGCCAGGGGGCTCACTGAAGCTTTCTTT

d_call: -
j_call: TRBJ2-2
clone_size: -
cdr3_length: 14
v_call: TRBV7-2
cdr3_aa: CASSFRRDTGELFF
cdr3_nt: TGTGCCAGCAGCTTTCGCAGGGACACCGGGGAGCTGTTTTTT

d_call: -
j_call: TRBJ1-1
clone_size: -
cdr3_length: 15
v_call: TRBV4-2
cdr3_aa: CASSQDWEFEPEAFF
cdr3_nt: TGTGCCAGCAGCCAAGATTGGGAGTTCGAGCCCGAAGCTTTCTTT

d_call: -
j_call: TRBJ2-7
clone_size: -
cdr3_length: 15
v_call: TRBV5-6
cdr3_aa: CASSTEQPSSYEQYF
cdr3_nt: TGTGCCAGCAGCACCGAACAGCCGAGCTCCTACGAGCAGTACTTC

d_call: -
j_call: TRBJ2-1
clone_size: -
cdr3_length: 11
v_call: TRBV30
cdr3_aa: CAWSVSGEQFF
cdr3_nt: TGTGCCTGGAGTGTAAGCGGTGAGCAGTTCTTC

d_call: TRBD2
j_call: TRBJ2-7
clone_size: medium-sized
cdr3_length: 16
v_call: TRBV6-2/TRBV6-3
cdr3_aa: CASSYAAGGLIDEQYF
cdr3_nt: TGTGCCAGCAGTTACGCAGCGGGGGGGCTAATTGACGAGCAGTACTTC

d_call: TRBD1
j_call: TRBJ2-7
clone_size: -
cdr3_length: 12
v_call: TRBV6-6
cdr3_aa: CASRTGPSEQYF
cdr3_nt: TGTGCCAGCAGGACAGGGCCCTCCGAGCAGTACTTC

d_call: -
j_call: TRBJ1-4
clone_size: -
cdr3_length: 14
v_call: TRBV30
cdr3_aa: CAWSAQGRWEKLFF
cdr3_nt: TGTGCCTGGAGTGCGCAGGGAAGGTGGGAAAAACTGTTTTTT

d_call: -
j_call: TRBJ2-7
clone_size: -
cdr3_length: 12
v_call: TRBV27
cdr3_aa: CASRGGSYEQYF
cdr3_nt: TGTGCCAGCAGAGGGGGGTCCTACGAGCAGTACTTC

d_call: -
j_call: TRBJ2-1
clone_size: -
cdr3_length: 13
v_call: TRBV14
cdr3_aa: CASSQDLRAEQFF
cdr3_nt: TGTGCCAGCAGCCAAGATCTAAGAGCCGAGCAGTTCTTC

d_call: -
j_call: TRBJ2-1
clone_size: -
cdr3_length: 12
v_call: TRBV12-3/TRBV12-4
cdr3_aa: CASSLEEYEQFF
cdr3_nt: TGTGCCAGCAGTTTGGAGGAATACGAGCAGTTCTTC